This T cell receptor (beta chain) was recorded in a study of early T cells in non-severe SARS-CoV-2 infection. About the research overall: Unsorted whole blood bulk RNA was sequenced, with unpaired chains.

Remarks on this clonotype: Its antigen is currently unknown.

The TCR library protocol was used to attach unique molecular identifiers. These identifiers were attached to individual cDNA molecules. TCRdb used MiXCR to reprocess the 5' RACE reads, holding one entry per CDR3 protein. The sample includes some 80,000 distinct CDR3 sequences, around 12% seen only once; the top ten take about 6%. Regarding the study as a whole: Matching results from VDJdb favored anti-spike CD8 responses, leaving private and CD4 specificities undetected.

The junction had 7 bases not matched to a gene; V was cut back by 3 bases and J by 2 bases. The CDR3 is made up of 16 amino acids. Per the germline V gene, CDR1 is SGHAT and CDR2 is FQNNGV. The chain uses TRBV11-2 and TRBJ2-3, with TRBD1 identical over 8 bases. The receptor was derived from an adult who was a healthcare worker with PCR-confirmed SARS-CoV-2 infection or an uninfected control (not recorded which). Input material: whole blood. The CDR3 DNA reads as TGTGCCAGCAGCTTTAGAGGGGGACAGGTCACAGATACGCAGTATTTT. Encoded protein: CASSFRGGQVTDTQYF. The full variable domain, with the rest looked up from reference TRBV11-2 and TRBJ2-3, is EAGVAQSPRYKIIEKRQSVAFWCNPISGHATLYWYQQILGQGPKLLIQFQNNGVVDDSQLPKDRFSAERLKGVDSTLKIQPAKLEDSAVYLCASSFRGGQVTDTQYFGPGTRLTVL.